The clone carrying this TCR beta chain appeared many times. This CDR3 spans 18 amino acids. V trimming: 1 base; J trimming: 4 bases; junction bases outside the gene matches: 12. The V gene's germline CDR1 is DFQATT and CDR2 SNEGSKA (reference sequence). This sample is part of a study of blood T cells in healthy people across ages. Through a sample-barcoded 5' primer and a J-beta primer mix, a second PCR was run for roughly 7 to 12 cycles. TCRdb analysed the 5' RACE reads with MiXCR anew, one entry per CDR3 protein. In the table there are approximately 1.5 million distinct CDR3 sequences, approximately 42% of which are singletons.

V and J are TRBV20-1 and TRBJ2-7, with 14 bases fitting TRBD2. Sequenced material: blood. The receptor comes from a woman between 18 and 30 years old in good health. CDR3 bases: TGCAGTGCTAGAGTTACCCCCGGGACTAGCGGGAGTGGGTACGAGCAGTACTTC. Protein: CSARVTPGTSGSGYEQYF.